Reported below is one T cell receptor (beta chain). What it recognizes is unknown. The data derive from a study of cytomegalovirus exposure and HLA in healthy donors. The study, taken as a whole, reports: In an earlier analysis, in some 500 donors, most V segments appeared productive either ~90% or ~30% of the time. On later analysis, the bulk of CMV-associated TCR beta chains appeared to be HLA-restricted.

The PCR employed 60 Vbeta primers together with 13 Jbeta primers. Authors' processing steps: The authors later counted roughly 87 million unique TCR beta chains, some 9.9 million of them shared. Clones were sequenced by immunoSEQ multiplex PCR, and TCRdb holds only the in-frame ones, with some missing. That table furnishes V, J and clone size, whereas the DNA furnished D and trimming. The sample lists some 150,000 clones, over 70% occurring once. The CDR3 extends over 15 amino acids. Germline CDR1 reads MGHRA; CDR2 reads YSYEKL. V dropped 2 bases and J dropped 7; count of bases not matched to a gene: 7.

The chain employs TRBV4-1 and TRBJ1-4, with TRBD1 matching over 7 bases. The sequenced sample was PBMCs. The TCR was taken from a middle-aged woman in good health and CMV-seropositive. The DNA for the CDR3 is TGCGCCAGCAGCCAACCTGACAGGGATAGTGAAAAACTGTTTTTT. Its translation: CASSQPDRDSEKLFF.